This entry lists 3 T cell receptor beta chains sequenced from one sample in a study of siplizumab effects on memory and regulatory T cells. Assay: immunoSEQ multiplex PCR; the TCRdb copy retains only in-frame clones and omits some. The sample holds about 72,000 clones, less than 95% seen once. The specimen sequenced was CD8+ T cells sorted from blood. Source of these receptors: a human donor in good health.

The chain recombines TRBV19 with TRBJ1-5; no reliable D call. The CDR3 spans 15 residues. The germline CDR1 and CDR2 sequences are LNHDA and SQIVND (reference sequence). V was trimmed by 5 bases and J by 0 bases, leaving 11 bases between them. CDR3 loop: CASSSFPGSNQPQHF. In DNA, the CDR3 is TGTGCCAGTAGTTCCTTCCCCGGTAGCAATCAGCCCCAGCATTTT.

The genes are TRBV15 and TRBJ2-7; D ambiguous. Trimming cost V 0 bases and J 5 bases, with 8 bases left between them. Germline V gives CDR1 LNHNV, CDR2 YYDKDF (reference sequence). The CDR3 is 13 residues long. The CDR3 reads CATSRDVVNEQYF. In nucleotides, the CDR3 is TGTGCCACCAGCAGAGATGTAGTGAACGAGCAGTACTTC.

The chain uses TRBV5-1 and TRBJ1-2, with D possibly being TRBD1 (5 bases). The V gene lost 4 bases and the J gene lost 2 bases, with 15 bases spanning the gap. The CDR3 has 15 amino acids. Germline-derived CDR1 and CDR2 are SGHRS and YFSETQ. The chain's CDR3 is CASSPGVSGNYGYTF. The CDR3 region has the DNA TGCGCCAGCAGCCCGGGGGTCTCCGGGAACTATGGCTACACCTTC.